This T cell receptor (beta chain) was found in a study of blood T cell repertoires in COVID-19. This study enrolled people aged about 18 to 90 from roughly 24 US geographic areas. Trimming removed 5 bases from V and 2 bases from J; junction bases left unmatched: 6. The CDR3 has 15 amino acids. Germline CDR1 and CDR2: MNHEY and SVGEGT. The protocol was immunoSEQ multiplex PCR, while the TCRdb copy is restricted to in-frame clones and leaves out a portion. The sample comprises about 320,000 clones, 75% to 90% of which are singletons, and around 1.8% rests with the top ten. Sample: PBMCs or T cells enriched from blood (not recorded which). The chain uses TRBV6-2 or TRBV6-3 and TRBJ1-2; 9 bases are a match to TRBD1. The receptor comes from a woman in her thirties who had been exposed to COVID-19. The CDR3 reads CASSTRGQGNYGYTF. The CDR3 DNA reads TGTGCCAGCAGTACCCGAGGACAGGGGAACTATGGCTACACCTTC.